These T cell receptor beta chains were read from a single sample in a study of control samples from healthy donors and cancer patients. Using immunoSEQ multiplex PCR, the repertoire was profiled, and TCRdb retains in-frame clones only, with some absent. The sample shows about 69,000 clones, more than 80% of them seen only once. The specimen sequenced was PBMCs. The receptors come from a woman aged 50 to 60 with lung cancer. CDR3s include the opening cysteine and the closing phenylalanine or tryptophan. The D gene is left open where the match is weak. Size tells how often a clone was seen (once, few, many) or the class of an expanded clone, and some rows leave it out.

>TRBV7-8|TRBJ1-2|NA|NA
CASSSNREGYGYTF
TGTGCCAGCAGCTCCAACAGGGAGGGCTATGGCTACACCTTC
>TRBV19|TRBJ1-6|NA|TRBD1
CASSSGQGALTPLHF
TGTGCCAGTAGTAGCGGACAGGGGGCTTTGACACCCCTCCACTTT
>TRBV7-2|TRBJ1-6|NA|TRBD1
CASSPETGFGSPLHF
TGTGCCAGCAGCCCAGAGACAGGGTTTGGTTCACCCCTCCACTTT
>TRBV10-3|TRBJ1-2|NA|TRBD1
CAIRTGALNYGYTF
TGTGCCATCAGAACAGGGGCGCTTAACTATGGCTACACCTTC
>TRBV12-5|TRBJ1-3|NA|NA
CASGLVTSPGNTIYF
TGTGCTAGTGGTTTGGTAACGTCGCCCGGAAACACCATATATTTT
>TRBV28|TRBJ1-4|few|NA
CASSLGGLSNEKLFF
TGTGCCAGCAGCCTAGGGGGGCTGTCTAATGAAAAACTGTTTTTT
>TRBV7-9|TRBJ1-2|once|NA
CASSLDLYGYTF
TGTGCCAGCAGCTTGGATTTGTATGGCTACACCTTC
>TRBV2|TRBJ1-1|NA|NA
CASSEAGRDKAFF
TGTGCCAGCAGTGAAGCGGGCAGGGATAAGGCTTTCTTT
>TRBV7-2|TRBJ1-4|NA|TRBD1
CASSWPGQGLEKLFF
TGTGCCAGCAGCTGGCCGGGACAGGGTTTGGAAAAACTGTTTTTT
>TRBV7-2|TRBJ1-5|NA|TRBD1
CASSLKGSTGVGNQPQHF
TGTGCCAGCAGCTTAAAGGGTTCAACAGGGGTAGGCAATCAGCCCCAGCATTTT
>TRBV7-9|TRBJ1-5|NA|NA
CASSPGSQPQHF
TGTGCCAGCAGCCCAGGGTCTCAGCCCCAGCATTTT
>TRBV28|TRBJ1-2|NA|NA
CASSLIAYGYTF
TGTGCCAGCAGTTTGATCGCTTATGGCTACACCTTC
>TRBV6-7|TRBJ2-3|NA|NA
CASSSSGTIYTDTQYF
TGTGCCAGCAGTTCCTCCGGGACCATCTACACAGATACGCAGTATTTT
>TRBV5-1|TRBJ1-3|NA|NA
CASSLDAGTGNTIYF
TGCGCCAGCAGCTTGGATGCGGGTACTGGAAACACCATATATTTT
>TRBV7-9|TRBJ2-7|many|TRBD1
CASSPTGGTYEQYF
TGTGCCAGCAGCCCTACAGGGGGGACCTACGAGCAGTACTTC
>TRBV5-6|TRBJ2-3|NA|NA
CASSSAFRGVTDTQYF
TGTGCCAGCAGCTCCGCCTTTAGGGGGGTCACAGATACGCAGTATTTT
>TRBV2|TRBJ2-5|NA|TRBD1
CASYHSDRAYQETQYF
TGTGCCAGCTATCACTCGGACAGGGCTTACCAAGAGACCCAGTACTTC
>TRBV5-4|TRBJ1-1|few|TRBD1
CASSPWTGNTEAFF
TGTGCCAGCAGCCCATGGACAGGGAACACTGAAGCTTTCTTT
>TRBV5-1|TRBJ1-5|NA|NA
CASSLEGFDQPQHF
TGCGCCAGCAGCTTGGAAGGGTTCGATCAGCCCCAGCATTTT
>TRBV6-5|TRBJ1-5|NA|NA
CASSRSHSNQPQHF
TGTGCCAGCAGCCGGTCCCATAGCAATCAGCCCCAGCATTTT
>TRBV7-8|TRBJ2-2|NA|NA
CASKVRLSDTGELFF
TGTGCCAGCAAAGTCCGGCTTTCTGACACCGGGGAGCTGTTTTTT
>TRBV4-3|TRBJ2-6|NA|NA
CASSQDRTSSGANVLTF
TGCGCCAGCAGCCAAGATAGAACTTCCTCTGGGGCCAACGTCCTGACTTTC
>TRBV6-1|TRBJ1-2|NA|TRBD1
CASSPLTGGNYGYTF
TGTGCCAGCAGTCCGCTGACAGGGGGCAACTATGGCTACACCTTC
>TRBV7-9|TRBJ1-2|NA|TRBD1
CASSLAVGTGRVYGYTF
TGTGCCAGCAGCTTAGCGGTGGGGACAGGGAGGGTTTATGGCTACACCTTC
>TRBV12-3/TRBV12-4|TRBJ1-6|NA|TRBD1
CAIRTGINSPLHF
TGTGCCATCCGGACAGGGATTAATTCACCCCTCCACTTT
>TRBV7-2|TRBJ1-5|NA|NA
CASSLVAGNQPQHF
TGTGCCAGCAGCTTAGTGGCGGGCAATCAGCCCCAGCATTTT
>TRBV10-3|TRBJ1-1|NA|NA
CAISAQGSLAEAFF
TGTGCCATCAGTGCTCAGGGATCGCTTGCTGAAGCTTTCTTT
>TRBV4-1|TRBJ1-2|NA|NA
CASSQEQPGGYGYTF
TGCGCCAGCAGCCAAGAACAGCCTGGAGGCTATGGCTACACCTTC
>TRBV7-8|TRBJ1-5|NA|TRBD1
CASSFKGQGSNQPQHF
TGTGCCAGCAGCTTTAAGGGACAGGGAAGCAATCAGCCCCAGCATTTT
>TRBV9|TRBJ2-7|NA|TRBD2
CASSADGGWWEQYF
TGTGCCAGCAGCGCGGACGGGGGGTGGTGGGAGCAGTACTTC
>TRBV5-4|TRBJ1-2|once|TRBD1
CASSSQGPASIAYGYTF
TGTGCCAGCAGCTCACAGGGGCCGGCCTCAATAGCGTATGGCTACACCTTC
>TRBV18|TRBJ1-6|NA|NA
CASSPPAGGNSPLHF
TGTGCCAGCTCACCACCGGCCGGGGGCAATTCACCCCTCCACTTT
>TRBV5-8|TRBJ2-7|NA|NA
CASTPPLGPYEQYF
TGTGCCAGCACTCCTCCATTGGGGCCCTACGAGCAGTACTTC
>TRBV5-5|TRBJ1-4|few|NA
CASSLAQGKGEKLFF
TGTGCCAGCAGCTTGGCGCAGGGGAAGGGAGAAAAACTGTTTTTT
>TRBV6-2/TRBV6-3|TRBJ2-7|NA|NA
CASSSPGSSYEQYF
TGTGCCAGCAGTTCGCCAGGTTCCTCCTACGAGCAGTACTTC
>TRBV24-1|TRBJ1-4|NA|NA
CATSWTFRGEEKLFF
TGTGCCACCAGTTGGACTTTCCGCGGCGAGGAAAAACTGTTTTTT
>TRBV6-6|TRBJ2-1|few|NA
CASTTTNEQFF
TGTGCCAGCACCACAACCAATGAGCAGTTCTTC
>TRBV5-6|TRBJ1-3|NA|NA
CASSRLIDGNGTIYF
TGTGCCAGCAGCCGGCTAATTGATGGTAACGGTACCATATATTTT
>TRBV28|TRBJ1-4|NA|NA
CASSLDSTWSSKKLFF
TGTGCCAGCAGTTTAGACAGTACTTGGTCTTCTAAAAAACTGTTTTTT
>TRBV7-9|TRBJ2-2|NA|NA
CASTPGQGQGGELFF
TGTGCCAGCACCCCGGGACAAGGGCAGGGCGGGGAGCTGTTTTTT
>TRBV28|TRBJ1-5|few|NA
CASSLPQDSYSNQPQHF
TGTGCCAGCAGTTTACCTCAGGACAGCTATAGCAATCAGCCCCAGCATTTT
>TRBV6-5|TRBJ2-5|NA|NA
CASSTTPTAVRTQYF
TGTGCCAGCAGTACCACCCCGACAGCGGTTAGGACCCAGTACTTC
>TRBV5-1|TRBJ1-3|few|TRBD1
CASRPGQGAGNTIYF
TGCGCCAGCAGGCCGGGACAGGGAGCTGGAAACACCATATATTTT
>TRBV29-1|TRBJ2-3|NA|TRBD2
CSVKRGSTDTQYF
TGCAGCGTTAAGCGGGGGAGCACAGATACGCAGTATTTT
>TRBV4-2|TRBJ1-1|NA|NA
CASSQDFGRTENTEAFF
TGTGCCAGCAGCCAAGATTTTGGGCGGACAGAGAACACTGAAGCTTTCTTT
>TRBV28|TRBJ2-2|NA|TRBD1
CASSWRDRGHGELFF
TGTGCCAGCAGTTGGAGGGACAGGGGGCACGGGGAGCTGTTTTTT
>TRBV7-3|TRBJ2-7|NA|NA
CASSSGVQSEQYF
TGTGCCAGCAGCTCCGGGGTGCAGTCCGAGCAGTACTTC
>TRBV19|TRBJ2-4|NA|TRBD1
CASSIVGTAGRFLAKNIQYF
TGTGCCAGTAGTATTGTAGGGACAGCCGGCCGGTTTCTAGCCAAAAACATTCAGTACTTC
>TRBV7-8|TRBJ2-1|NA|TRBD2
CASSLKRGGGNEQFF
TGTGCCAGCAGCCTTAAGCGGGGGGGCGGTAATGAGCAGTTCTTC
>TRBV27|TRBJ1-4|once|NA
CASRRGSVEANEKLFF
TGTGCCAGCAGACGCGGGAGTGTGGAGGCTAATGAAAAACTGTTTTTT
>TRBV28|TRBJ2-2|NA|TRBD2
CASSRRLAGATGELFF
TGTGCCAGCAGTCGTAGGTTAGCGGGGGCCACCGGGGAGCTGTTTTTT
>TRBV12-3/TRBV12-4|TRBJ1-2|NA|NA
CASSLDRNYGYTF
TGTGCCAGCAGTTTAGACAGGAACTATGGCTACACCTTC
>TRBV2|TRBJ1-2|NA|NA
CASIVQGPYGYTF
TGTGCCAGCATCGTCCAGGGACCCTATGGCTACACCTTC
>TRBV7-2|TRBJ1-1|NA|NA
CASSNNGANTEAFF
TGTGCCAGCAGCAATAACGGGGCGAACACTGAAGCTTTCTTT
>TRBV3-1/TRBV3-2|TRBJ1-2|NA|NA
CASSQGKGGYGYTF
TGTGCCAGCAGCCAAGGAAAGGGAGGGTATGGCTACACCTTC
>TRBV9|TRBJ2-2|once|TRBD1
CASSVDIGQGIAGELFF
TGTGCCAGCAGCGTAGACATTGGACAGGGTATCGCCGGGGAGCTGTTTTTT
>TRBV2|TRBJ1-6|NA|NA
CASMVTAYNSPLHF
TGTGCCAGCATGGTTACTGCGTATAATTCACCCCTCCACTTT
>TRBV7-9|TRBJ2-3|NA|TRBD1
CASSISTGGVSDTQYF
TGTGCCAGCAGCATATCGACAGGGGGGGTATCAGATACGCAGTATTTT
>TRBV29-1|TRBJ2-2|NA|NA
CSVERGGTGELFF
TGCAGCGTTGAGCGAGGGGGCACCGGGGAGCTGTTTTTT
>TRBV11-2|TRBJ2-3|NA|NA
CASSPYWSSTDTQYF
TGTGCCAGCAGCCCTTATTGGTCTAGCACAGATACGCAGTATTTT